The clone carrying this TCR beta chain was recorded only once. Germline V CDR1 and CDR2: MDHEN, SYDVKM. J lost 6 bases, V lost 7 bases, and 12 bases had no gene match. The CDR3 spans 14 residues. How the authors handled the data: How many nucleated cells were present was estimated from reference gene primer amplification. Profiling relied on immunoSEQ multiplex PCR, and the TCRdb table lists in-frame clones only, not all of them. D and trimming were read from the DNA, whereas the V and J calls and clone size are those reported in that table. The table includes 220,000 or so clones, under 90% detected once. The data stem from a study of blood T cell repertoires in COVID-19. Overall study: COVID-19 samples, acute and convalescent, were from the United States, Italy and Spain. The analysed material was cDNA or gDNA that came from T cells, B-cell-depleted T cells, or PBMCs.

The clonotype comes from a man aged 25-45 years with active or convalescent COVID-19. V and J are TRBV28 and TRBJ2-7; 7 bases align to TRBD1. The material sequenced was peripheral blood. The CDR3 DNA reads TGTGCCAGCATATCACAGGGGAGAGGGCTCGAGCAGTACTTC. This gives the protein CASISQGRGLEQYF.